The 4 T cell receptor beta chains reported below all come from one sample, sequenced in a study of a mutant IDH1 vaccine in newly diagnosed glioma. Measured with immunoSEQ multiplex PCR; TCRdb has only the in-frame clones, and not every one. Among about 66,000 clones listed, approximately 80% were seen once. Noted time point: week 11, during vaccination. Vaccination used 300 ug of mutant IDH1 20-mer peptide per dose, with topical imiquimod. The antigens for these receptors are not known. Sequencing was performed on PBMCs, taken from a glioma patient whose treatment included an IDH1 peptide vaccine. The receptor source for this set is a man aged 30 to 45 with glioma.

The CDR3 loop reads CASSLGLAGVQTGELFF. DNA of the CDR3: TGTGCCAGCAGCTTGGGACTAGCGGGAGTTCAGACCGGGGAGCTGTTTTTT. The chain couples TRBV5-4 to TRBJ2-2; TRBD2 matches at 12 bases. Germline loops: CDR1 SGHNT, CDR2 YYREEE (reference sequence). The J segment lost 5 bases and the V segment lost 0 bases, leaving 5 bases of the junction unmatched. This CDR3 is 17 amino acids long.

This clone was recorded only once. The genes are TRBV4-2 and TRBJ2-3; 8 nucleotides match TRBD2. The CDR3 loop spans 16 amino acids. V dropped 6 bases and J dropped 1; count of bases not matched to a gene: 9. The V gene's germline CDR1 is LGHNA and CDR2 YNFKEQ. The CDR3 nucleotides read TGTGCCAGCAGTCCCCGGGATAGCGGGGGCACAGATACGCAGTATTTT. It yields the protein CASSPRDSGGTDTQYF.

Comment on this clone: At one end the junction does not follow the germline gene, possibly because of a read error. V and J are TRBV5-6 and TRBJ1-1; D is uncertain. CDR3 length: 15 residues. Germline CDR1 reads SGHDT; CDR2 reads YYEEEE. For the CDR3, the DNA is TGTGCCAGCAGCCGTTTCGAGTATGGTGACACTGAAGCTTCCTTT. Translation gives CASSRFEYGDTEASF.

The CDR3 DNA reads TGCGCCAGCAGTGAACAACAGGAGGGGGGCTACACCTTC. Protein: CASSEQQEGGYTF. The chain has TRBV10-1 and TRBJ1-2, with D possibly TRBD1 on 5 matching bases. CDR1 and CDR2 from the germline V gene are WNHNN and SYGVQD (reference sequence). The V end was cut by 3 bases, the J end by 8 bases, with 13 bases between. This CDR3 has 13 amino acids.